Below are 22 T cell receptor beta chains sequenced from a single sample in a study of blood T cell repertoires in COVID-19. Clones were read by immunoSEQ multiplex PCR, and TCRdb kept only the in-frame ones, dropping some. The sample lists around 210,000 clones; 85% were seen once. Sequenced material: peripheral blood. The origin of the receptors is a man aged 55 to 69 with COVID-19, enrolled during active disease.

V is TRBV19 and J is TRBJ2-1; unclear D gene. Germline V CDR1 and CDR2: LNHDA, SQIVND (reference sequence). The CDR3 covers 13 residues. The V gene lost 6 bases and the J gene lost 4 bases, with 10 bases spanning the gap. CDR3 protein: CASSRSRYNEQFF. The CDR3 region has the DNA TGTGCCAGTAGCCGATCCAGATACAATGAGCAGTTCTTC.

The chain joins TRBV23-1 to TRBJ2-7; 7 positions match TRBD1. TRBV23-1 is marked as an open reading frame, function uncertain. V gave up 2 bases and J gave up 1 base; unmatched junction bases: 2. This CDR3 is built from 14 residues. The CDR3 DNA is TGCGCCAGCAGTCAACCGGGACAGTCCTACGAGCAGTACTTC. It translates to CASSQPGQSYEQYF.

This clone appeared once. This sequence joins TRBV5-1 and TRBJ2-3; no firm D call. The V end was cut by 0 bases, the J end by 3 bases, with 23 bases between. Germline loops: CDR1 SGHRS, CDR2 YFSETQ. This CDR3 is built from 19 residues. As DNA, the CDR3 is TGCGCCAGCAGCTTGGAGTTGGGCAGCTCCTTATTTGGTACAGATACGCAGTATTTT. Translating gives CASSLELGSSLFGTDTQYF. The full variable domain, with the rest looked up from reference TRBV5-1 and TRBJ2-3, is KAGVTQTPRYLIKTRGQQVTLSCSPISGHRSVSWYQQTPGQGLQFLFEYFSETQRNKGNFPGRFSGRQFSNSRSEMNVSTLELGDSALYLCASSLELGSSLFGTDTQYFGPGTRLTVL.

CDR3 protein: CASSSGTGSSSYNSPLHF. Here the CDR3 DNA reads TGTGCCAGCTCATCGGGAACAGGGTCGAGCTCCTATAATTCACCCCTCCACTTT. The rearrangement uses TRBV18 and TRBJ1-6, with D perhaps TRBD1 (6 bases). CDR3 length equals 18 residues. CDR1 is KGHSH, CDR2 LQKENI, per germline. The V gene lost 5 bases and the J gene lost 0 bases, with 17 bases spanning the gap.

The rearrangement joins TRBV7-9 to TRBJ1-1, with 9 nucleotides matching TRBD1. V lost 5 bases and J lost 6; bases outside the gene matches: 4. Looked up from germline, CDR1 is SEHNR and CDR2 is FQNEAQ (reference sequence). This CDR3 is built from 13 residues. Here the CDR3 DNA reads TGTGCCAGCAGCGTGACAGGGGGAGCTGAAGCTTTCTTT. Its translation: CASSVTGGAEAFF.

This chain uses TRBV4-1 with TRBJ2-1; D remains unclear. Germline loops: CDR1 MGHRA, CDR2 YSYEKL. There are 12 residues in the CDR3. Deletions cut 1 base from V and 6 bases from J, with 4 bases between. CDR3 residues: CASSQALNEQFF. The CDR3 region has the DNA TGCGCCAGCAGCCAAGCCCTCAATGAGCAGTTCTTC.

This chain connects TRBV12-5 to TRBJ1-1; maybe TRBD1 (5 bases). Per germline, CDR1 LGHNT and CDR2 FRNRAP. The CDR3 consists of 19 residues. Deletions cut 2 bases from V and 1 base from J, with 23 bases between. CDR3 bases: TGTGCTAGTGGTTTGCCCTTAAGGGGTTTTGGCAGCCCGAACACTGAAGCTTTCTTT. Translating it yields CASGLPLRGFGSPNTEAFF. Together with reference TRBV12-5 and TRBJ1-1, the CDR3 gives the full variable domain: DARVTQTPRHKVTEMGQEVTMRCQPILGHNTVFWYRQTMMQGLELLAYFRNRAPLDDSGMPKDRFSAEMPDATLATLKIQPSEPRDSAVYFCASGLPLRGFGSPNTEAFFGQGTRLTVV.

The chain employs TRBV27 and TRBJ1-5; D is unresolved. The CDR3 length is 15 residues. The germline gives CDR1 MNHEY, CDR2 SMNVEV (reference sequence). Trimming shortened V by 0 bases and J by 3 bases, and 9 bases separated the two germline ends. CDR3 coding DNA: TGTGCCAGCAGTTTATCGATACAGTTCAATCAGCCCCAGCATTTT. Translating gives CASSLSIQFNQPQHF.

V gene TRBV18 combines with J gene TRBJ2-2, with 8 bases fitting TRBD1. Germline V gives CDR1 KGHSH, CDR2 LQKENI. The V gene end was trimmed by 5 bases and the J gene end by 5 bases; junction bases not matched to a gene: 4. This CDR3 spans 14 amino acids. The CDR3, as DNA: TGTGCCAGCTCAGGACAGGGAAATACCGGGGAGCTGTTTTTT. Protein product: CASSGQGNTGELFF. Together with reference TRBV18 and TRBJ2-2, the CDR3 gives the full variable domain: NAGVMQNPRHLVRRRGQEARLRCSPMKGHSHVYWYRQLPEEGLKFMVYLQKENIIDESGMPKERFSAEFPKEGPSILRIQQVVRGDSAAYFCASSGQGNTGELFFGEGSRLTVL.

V gene TRBV4-2 combines with J gene TRBJ1-1, with D possibly TRBD1 on 6 matching bases. This CDR3 has 15 residues. V gave up 3 bases and J gave up 1 base, with 12 bases separating them. Germline V gives CDR1 LGHNA, CDR2 YNFKEQ. The CDR3 here is CASSQGKGQNTEAFF. CDR3 sequence (DNA): TGTGCCAGCAGCCAGGGGAAGGGACAGAACACTGAAGCTTTCTTT.

The J gene is TRBJ1-4, the V gene TRBV12-3 or TRBV12-4; the D gene is possibly TRBD1 (6 bases). CDR3 length: 13 residues. V was trimmed by 5 bases and J by 14 bases, leaving 18 bases between them. This chain's CDR3 is CASSLRGGVSLFF. CDR3 DNA: TGTGCCAGCAGTCTAAGGGGGGGAGTATCCCTGTTTTTT.

This clone occurred a few times. The genes are TRBV20-1 and TRBJ1-5; possibly TRBD1 for D (6 bases). The CDR3 runs to 14 residues. Germline V gene lookup returns CDR1 DFQATT and CDR2 SNEGSKA (reference sequence). Trimming removed 3 bases from V and 3 bases from J, with 12 bases in between. The CDR3 DNA reads as TGCAGTGCTAGTTCCGGGGGGCACAATCAGCCCCAGCATTTT. This codes for CSASSGGHNQPQHF.

CDR3 coding DNA: TGTGCCAGCAGCTCAAACACAGGGGATGTATACACTGAAGCTTTCTTT. It codes for CASSSNTGDVYTEAFF. The rearrangement joins TRBV5-6 to TRBJ1-1; TRBD1 matches at 7 bases. Trimming cost V 3 bases and J 3 bases; bases outside gene matches: 11. CDR1 and CDR2 from the germline V gene are SGHDT and YYEEEE. The CDR3 spans 16 residues.

The V gene is TRBV7-6, the J gene TRBJ2-5; 12 nucleotides line up with TRBD2. This CDR3 spans 16 amino acids. V gave up 4 bases and J gave up 1 base; unmatched junction bases: 4. Germline V gene lookup returns CDR1 SGHVS and CDR2 FNYEAQ. The CDR3 sequence: CASSSRLAGVQETQYF. The CDR3 bases are TGTGCCAGCAGCTCGAGACTAGCGGGAGTCCAAGAGACCCAGTACTTC.

A note on this clone: This same CDR3 is encoded by further DNA sequences in the sample. V is TRBV18 and J is TRBJ1-2, with 8 bases fitting TRBD1. The germline gives CDR1 KGHSH, CDR2 LQKENI. This CDR3 spans 13 amino acids. With 3 bases clipped from V and 3 bases from J, the junction kept 0 bases outside the gene matches. CDR3 coding DNA: TGTGCCAGCTCACCGGGACAGGACTATGGCTACACCTTC. Translation: CASSPGQDYGYTF.

The J gene is TRBJ2-2, the V gene TRBV7-3; 9 nucleotides align to TRBD1. The CDR3 runs 15 residues. Looked up from germline, CDR1 is SGHTA and CDR2 is FQGTGA. The V gene end was trimmed by 5 bases and the J gene end by 4 bases; junction bases not matched to a gene: 5. The CDR3 region has the DNA TGTGCCAGCAGCCGGACAGGGGAGGTCACCGGGGAGCTGTTTTTT. This encodes CASSRTGEVTGELFF.

Comment on this clone: Germline and junction disagree at one end, which may indicate a read error. The chain links TRBV20-1 to TRBJ2-5; tentative D call: TRBD1 (6 bases). Germline V CDR1 and CDR2: DFQATT, SNEGSKA (reference sequence). The CDR3 has 13 amino acids. The CDR3 DNA reads as TGTAGTGCTAGTACAGGGACATTTGGGACCCAGTACTTC. Amino acids: CSASTGTFGTQYF.

The chain joins TRBV7-3 to TRBJ2-6; D remains unclear. V lost 5 bases, J lost 4 bases, and 9 bases lay in between. Germline V gene sequence: CDR1 SGHTA, CDR2 FQGTGA. CDR3 size: 14 residues. CDR3 nucleotide sequence: TGTGCCAGCAGCCTCAGTCCGGGGGCCAACGTCCTGACTTTC. Translating it yields CASSLSPGANVLTF.

The CDR3 is CASSVGLDSYEQYF. In DNA form, the CDR3 reads TGTGCCAGTAGTGTTGGACTAGATTCCTACGAGCAGTACTTC. The rearrangement joins TRBV19 to TRBJ2-7; 7 bases are a match to TRBD2. The CDR3 spans 14 residues. CDR1 is LNHDA, CDR2 SQIVND, per germline (reference sequence). V lost 5 bases to trimming and J lost 1 base; unmatched junction nucleotides: 5.

This clone was observed a handful of times. The same CDR3 is also encoded by other DNA sequences in this sample. This chain uses TRBV7-3 with TRBJ2-7; 12 bases map to TRBD2. J lost 2 bases, V lost 5 bases, and 4 bases had no gene match. Germline V CDR1 and CDR2: SGHTA, FQGTGA. The CDR3 loop spans 15 amino acids. CDR3 residues: CASSPGLAGPYEQYF. As DNA, the CDR3 is TGTGCCAGCAGCCCAGGACTAGCGGGGCCCTACGAGCAGTACTTC.

The chain is built from TRBV6-5 and TRBJ1-6; TRBD1 matches 8 bases. Germline V gene data show CDR1 as MNHEY and CDR2 as SVGAGI. The CDR3 sequence is 13 residues long. The junction had 13 bases not matched to a gene; V was cut back by 9 bases and J by 15 bases. The CDR3: CASSGTGRLSLHF. CDR3 sequence (DNA): TGTGCCAGTTCCGGGACAGGTCGCTTGAGCCTCCACTTT.

The rearrangement joins TRBV9 to TRBJ1-4; possible D gene TRBD1, 6 bases. Germline CDR1 is SGDLS and CDR2 is YYNGEE. The CDR3 is made up of 16 amino acids. V lost 3 bases to trimming and J lost 4 bases, with 16 bases between them. This CDR3 reads CASSAASGHSNEKLFF. CDR3 DNA: TGTGCCAGCAGCGCGGCCTCGGGACATAGTAATGAAAAACTGTTTTTT.